The clone carrying this TCR beta chain appeared a few times. Antigen specificity is unknown. Every isolated RNA sample was fully reverse transcribed, so sequencing captured expressed TCRB transcripts. Clones were read by immunoSEQ multiplex PCR, and TCRdb kept only the in-frame ones, dropping some. The sample carries a few hundred thousand clones, roughly a tenth recorded once. In germline, CDR1 is LGHNA, CDR2 YSLEER. The CDR3 is 13 amino acids. V lost 0 bases and J lost 10, with 10 bases in between. The sample originates from a study of beta chain features in type 1 diabetes. General study findings and limits: A moderate, significant TCRB CDR3 shortening appeared in type 1 diabetes across four CD4+ subsets. A cDNA-based sequencing approach could over-represent cells with high TCR expression.

The chain is built from TRBV4-3 and TRBJ2-1, with a possible D match to TRBD1 (5 bases). The material sequenced was naive CD4+ T cells from blood. This receptor was taken from a man younger than 40 with type 1 diabetes. DNA of the CDR3: TGCGCCAGCAGCCAAGACAGGGTAGGGGAGCAGTTCTTC. Translation: CASSQDRVGEQFF.